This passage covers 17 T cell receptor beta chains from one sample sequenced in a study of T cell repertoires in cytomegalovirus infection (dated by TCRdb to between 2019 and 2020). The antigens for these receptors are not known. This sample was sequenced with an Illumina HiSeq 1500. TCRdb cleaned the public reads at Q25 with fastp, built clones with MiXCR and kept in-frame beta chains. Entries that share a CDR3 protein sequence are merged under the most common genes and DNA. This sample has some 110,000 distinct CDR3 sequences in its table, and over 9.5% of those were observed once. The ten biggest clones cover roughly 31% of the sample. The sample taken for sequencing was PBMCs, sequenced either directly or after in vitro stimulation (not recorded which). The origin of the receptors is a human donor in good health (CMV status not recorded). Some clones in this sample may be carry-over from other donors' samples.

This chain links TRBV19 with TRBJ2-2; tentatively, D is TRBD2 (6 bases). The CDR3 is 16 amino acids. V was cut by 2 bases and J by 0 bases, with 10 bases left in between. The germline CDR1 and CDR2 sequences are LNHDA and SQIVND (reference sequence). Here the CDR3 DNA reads TGTGCCAGTAGTATACCTCGCGGGACGAACACCGGGGAGCTGTTTTTT. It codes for CASSIPRGTNTGELFF. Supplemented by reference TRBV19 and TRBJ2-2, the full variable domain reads DGGITQSPKYLFRKEGQNVTLSCEQNLNHDAMYWYRQDPGQGLRLIYYSQIVNDFQKGDIAEGYSVSREKKESFPLTVTSAQKNPTAFYLCASSIPRGTNTGELFFGEGSRLTVL.

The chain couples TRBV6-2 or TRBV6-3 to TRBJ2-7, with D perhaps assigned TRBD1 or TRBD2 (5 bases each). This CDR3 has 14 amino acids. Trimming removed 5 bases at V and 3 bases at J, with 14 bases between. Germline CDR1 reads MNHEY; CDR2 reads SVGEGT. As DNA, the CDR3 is TGTGCCAGCAGTCGAGGGACCCTCTACTACGAGCAGTACGTC. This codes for CASSRGTLYYEQYV.

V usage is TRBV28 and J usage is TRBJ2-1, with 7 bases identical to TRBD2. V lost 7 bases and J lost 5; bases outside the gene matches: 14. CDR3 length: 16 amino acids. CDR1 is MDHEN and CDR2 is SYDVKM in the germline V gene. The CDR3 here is CASIKRGGRGNNEQFF. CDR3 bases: TGTGCCAGCATCAAACGCGGCGGGAGAGGTAACAATGAGCAGTTCTTC.

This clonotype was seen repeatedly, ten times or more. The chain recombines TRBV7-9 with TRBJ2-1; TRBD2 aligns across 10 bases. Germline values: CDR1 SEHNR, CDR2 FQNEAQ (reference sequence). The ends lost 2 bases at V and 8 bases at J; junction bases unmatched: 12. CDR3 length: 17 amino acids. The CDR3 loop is CASSLSGRASGSYEQFF. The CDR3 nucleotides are TGTGCCAGCAGCTTATCTGGCAGGGCTAGCGGGAGTTATGAGCAGTTCTTC.

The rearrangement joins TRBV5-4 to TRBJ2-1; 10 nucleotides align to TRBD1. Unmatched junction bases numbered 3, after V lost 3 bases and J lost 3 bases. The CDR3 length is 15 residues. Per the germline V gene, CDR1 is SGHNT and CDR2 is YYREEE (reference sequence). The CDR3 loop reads CASSSGQGFYNEQFF. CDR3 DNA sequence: TGTGCCAGCAGCTCGGGACAGGGGTTCTACAATGAGCAGTTCTTC. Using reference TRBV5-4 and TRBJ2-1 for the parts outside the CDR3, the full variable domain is ETGVTQSPTHLIKTRGQQVTLRCSSQSGHNTVSWYQQALGQGPQFIFQYYREEENGRGNFPPRFSGLQFPNYSSELNVNALELDDSALYLCASSSGQGFYNEQFFGPGTRLTVL.

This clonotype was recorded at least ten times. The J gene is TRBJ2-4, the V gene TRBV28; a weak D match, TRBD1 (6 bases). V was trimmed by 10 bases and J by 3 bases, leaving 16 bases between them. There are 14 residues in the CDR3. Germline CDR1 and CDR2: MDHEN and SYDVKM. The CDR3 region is CAIRPGGSKNIQYF. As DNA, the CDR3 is TGTGCCATCCGACCTGGGGGCAGCAAAAACATTCAGTACTTC.

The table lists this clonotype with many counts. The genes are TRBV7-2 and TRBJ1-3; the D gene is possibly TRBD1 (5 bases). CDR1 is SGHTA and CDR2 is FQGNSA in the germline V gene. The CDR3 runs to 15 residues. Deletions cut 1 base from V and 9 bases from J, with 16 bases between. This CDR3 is CASSLGDGGRGTIYF. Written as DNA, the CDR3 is TGTGCCAGCAGCTTAGGGGATGGGGGGAGAGGCACCATATATTTT.

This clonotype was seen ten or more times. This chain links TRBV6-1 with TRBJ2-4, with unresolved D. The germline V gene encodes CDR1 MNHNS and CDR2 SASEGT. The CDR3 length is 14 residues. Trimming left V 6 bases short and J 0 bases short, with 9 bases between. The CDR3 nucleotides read TGTGCCAGCAGGAGCTTACTAGCCAAAAACATTCAGTACTTC. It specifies CASRSLLAKNIQYF.

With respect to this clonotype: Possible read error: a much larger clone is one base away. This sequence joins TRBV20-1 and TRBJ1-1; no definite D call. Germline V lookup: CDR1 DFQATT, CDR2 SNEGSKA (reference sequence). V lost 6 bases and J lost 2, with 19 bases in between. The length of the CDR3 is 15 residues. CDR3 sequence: CSALPTESTNTEAFF. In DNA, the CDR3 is TGCAGTGCCCTCCCGACCGAGTCCACAAACACTGAAGCTTTCTTT.

CDR3 in amino acids: CAIRIAGRNEQYF. The CDR3 DNA reads as TGTGCCATCAGAATAGCGGGACGCAACGAGCAGTACTTC. The rearrangement joins TRBV10-3 to TRBJ2-7, with 8 nucleotides matching TRBD2. Germline CDR1 and CDR2: ENHRY and SYGVKD. Germline trimming cut 6 bases from V and 5 bases from J; bases unmatched to any gene: 6. This CDR3 has 13 amino acids.

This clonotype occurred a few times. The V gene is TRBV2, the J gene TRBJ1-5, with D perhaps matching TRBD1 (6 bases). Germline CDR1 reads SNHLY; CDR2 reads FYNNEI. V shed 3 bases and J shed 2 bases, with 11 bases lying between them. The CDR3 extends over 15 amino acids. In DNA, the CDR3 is TGTGCCAGCAGTGACAGGGGTCGGGGCAATCAGCCCCAGCATTTT. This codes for CASSDRGRGNQPQHF. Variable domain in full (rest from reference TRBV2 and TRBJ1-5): EPEVTQTPSHQVTQMGQEVILRCVPISNHLYFYWYRQILGQKVEFLVSFYNNEISEKSEIFDDQFSVERPDGSNFTLKIRSTKLEDSAMYFCASSDRGRGNQPQHFGDGTRLSIL.

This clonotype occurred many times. The CDR3 loop reads CASSLEGYNSPLHF. The CDR3 coding sequence is TGTGCCAGCAGCTTAGAGGGCTATAATTCACCCCTCCACTTT. The chain carries TRBV7-2 and TRBJ1-6; D is unclear. The V gene's germline CDR1 is SGHTA and CDR2 FQGNSA. This CDR3 is 14 amino acids long. V gave up 1 base and J gave up 3 bases, with 4 bases separating them. The variable domain in full, with the rest retrieved from reference TRBV7-2 and TRBJ1-6, is GAGVSQSPSNKVTEKGKDVELRCDPISGHTALYWYRQSLGQGLEFLIYFQGNSAPDKSGLPSDRFSAERTGGSVSTLTIQRTQQEDSAVYLCASSLEGYNSPLHFGNGTRLTVT.

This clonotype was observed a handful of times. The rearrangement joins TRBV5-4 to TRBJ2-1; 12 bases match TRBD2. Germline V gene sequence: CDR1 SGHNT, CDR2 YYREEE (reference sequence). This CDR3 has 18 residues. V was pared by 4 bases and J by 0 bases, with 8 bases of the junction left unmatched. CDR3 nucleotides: TGTGCCAGCAGCCGAGGGGGGACTAGCGGGCTCTCCTACAATGAGCAGTTCTTC. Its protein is CASSRGGTSGLSYNEQFF.

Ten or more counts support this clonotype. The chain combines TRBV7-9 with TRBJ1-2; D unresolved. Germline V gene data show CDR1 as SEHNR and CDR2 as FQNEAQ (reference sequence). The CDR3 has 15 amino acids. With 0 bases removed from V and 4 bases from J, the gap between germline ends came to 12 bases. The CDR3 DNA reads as TGTGCCAGCAGCTTAGCGGATCATTGGCTCTATGGCTACACCTTC. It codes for CASSLADHWLYGYTF.

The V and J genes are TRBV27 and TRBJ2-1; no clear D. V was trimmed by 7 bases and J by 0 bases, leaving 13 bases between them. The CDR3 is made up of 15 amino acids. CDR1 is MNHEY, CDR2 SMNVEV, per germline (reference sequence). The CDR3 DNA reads TGTGCCAGCATGAAGCAGCGAGCCTCCTACAATGAGCAGTTCTTC. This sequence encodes CASMKQRASYNEQFF.

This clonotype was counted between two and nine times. The CDR3 loop reads CSVEGVRLNTEAFF. CDR3 in DNA: TGCAGCGTTGAAGGTGTCAGACTGAACACTGAAGCTTTCTTT. V usage is TRBV29-1 and J usage is TRBJ1-1; no clear D. Looked up from germline, CDR1 is SQVTM and CDR2 is ANQGSEA. Deletions cut 1 base from V and 0 bases from J, with 9 bases between. This CDR3 has 14 residues.

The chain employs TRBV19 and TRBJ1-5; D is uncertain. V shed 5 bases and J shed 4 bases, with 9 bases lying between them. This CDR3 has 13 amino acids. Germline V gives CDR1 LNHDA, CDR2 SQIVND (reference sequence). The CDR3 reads CASSPVPNQPQHF. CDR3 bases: TGTGCCAGTAGTCCCGTTCCGAATCAGCCCCAGCATTTT.